This T cell receptor (beta chain) was obtained from a study of blood T cell repertoires in COVID-19. As for the study in general: Both acute and convalescent COVID-19 samples were obtained from the United States, Italy and Spain. T cells, B-cell-depleted T cells, or PBMCs supplied cDNA or gDNA.

The V gene end was trimmed by 1 base and the J gene end by 5 bases; junction bases not matched to a gene: 9. The CDR3 spans 16 residues. Germline CDR1 and CDR2: MNHEY and SMNVEV (reference sequence). Authors' data handling: Reference gene primers were amplified, and this amplification served to estimate nucleated cell counts. TCRdb's copy holds only in-frame clones and misses some; the assay was immunoSEQ multiplex PCR. V and J calls and clone size are as listed in that table; D and trimming were resolved from the DNA. The table includes a few hundred thousand clones, approximately 85% detected once.

Sequenced: peripheral blood. J is TRBJ1-2 and V is TRBV27; 8 bases match TRBD1. This receptor was identified in a woman between 45 and 60 years old with acute or convalescent COVID-19. The CDR3 sequence is CASSLYRGNNRYGYTF. The CDR3 region has the DNA TGTGCCAGCAGTTTATACAGGGGGAATAACCGATATGGCTACACCTTC.